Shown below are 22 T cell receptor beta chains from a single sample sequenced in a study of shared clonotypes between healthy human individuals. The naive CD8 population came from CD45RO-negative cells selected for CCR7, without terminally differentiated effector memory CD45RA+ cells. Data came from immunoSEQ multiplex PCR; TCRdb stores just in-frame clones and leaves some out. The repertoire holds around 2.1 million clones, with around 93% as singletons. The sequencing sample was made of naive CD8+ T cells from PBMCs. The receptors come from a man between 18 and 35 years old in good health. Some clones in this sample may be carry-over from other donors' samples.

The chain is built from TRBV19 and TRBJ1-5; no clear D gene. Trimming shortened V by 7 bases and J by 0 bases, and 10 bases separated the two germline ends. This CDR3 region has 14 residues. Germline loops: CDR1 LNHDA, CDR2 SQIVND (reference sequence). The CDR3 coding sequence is TGTGCCAGTATTGACCTATATAGCAATCAGCCCCAGCATTTT. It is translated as CASIDLYSNQPQHF.

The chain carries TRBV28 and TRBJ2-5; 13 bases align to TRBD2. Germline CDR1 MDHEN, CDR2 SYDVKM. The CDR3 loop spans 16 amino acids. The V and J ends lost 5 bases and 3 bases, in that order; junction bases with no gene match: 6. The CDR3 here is CASSVSTSGRKETQYF. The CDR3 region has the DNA TGTGCCAGCAGTGTCTCGACTAGCGGGAGGAAAGAGACCCAGTACTTC.

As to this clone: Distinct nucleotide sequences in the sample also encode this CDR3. The CDR3: CASSVGAATSYEQYF. DNA of the CDR3: TGTGCCAGCAGCGTAGGGGCGGCCACCTCCTACGAGCAGTACTTC. The V and J genes are TRBV9 and TRBJ2-7; D not resolved. Germline V gene sequence: CDR1 SGDLS, CDR2 YYNGEE. V lost 0 bases to trimming and J lost 0 bases, with 10 bases between them. The CDR3 has 15 amino acids.

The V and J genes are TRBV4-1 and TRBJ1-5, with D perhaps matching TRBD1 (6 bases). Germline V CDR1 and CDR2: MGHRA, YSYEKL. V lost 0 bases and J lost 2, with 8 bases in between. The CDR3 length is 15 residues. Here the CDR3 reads CASSQDPGGNQPQHF. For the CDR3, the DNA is TGCGCCAGCAGCCAAGATCCAGGGGGCAATCAGCCCCAGCATTTT.

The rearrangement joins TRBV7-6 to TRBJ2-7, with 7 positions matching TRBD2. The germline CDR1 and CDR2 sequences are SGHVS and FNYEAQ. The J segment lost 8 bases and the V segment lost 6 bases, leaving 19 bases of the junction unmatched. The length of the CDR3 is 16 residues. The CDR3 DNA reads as TGTGCCAGCAGTTCATACGAGGGCCCTAGCGGCCGGAAGCAGTACTTC. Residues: CASSSYEGPSGRKQYF.

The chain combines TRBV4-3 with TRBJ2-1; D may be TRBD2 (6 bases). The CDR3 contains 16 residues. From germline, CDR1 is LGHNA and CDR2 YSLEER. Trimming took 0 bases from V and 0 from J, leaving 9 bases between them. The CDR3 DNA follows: TGCGCCAGCAGCCAAGATAGGAGGGTCTCCTACAATGAGCAGTTCTTC. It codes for CASSQDRRVSYNEQFF.

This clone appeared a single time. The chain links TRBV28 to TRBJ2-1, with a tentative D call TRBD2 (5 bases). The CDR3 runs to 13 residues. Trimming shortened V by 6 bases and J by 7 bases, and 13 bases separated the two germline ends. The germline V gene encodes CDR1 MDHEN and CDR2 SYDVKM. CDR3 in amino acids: CASRPGKRNEQFF. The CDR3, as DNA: TGTGCCAGCAGGCCGGGGAAGAGGAATGAGCAGTTCTTC.

The CDR3 bases are TGTGCCAGCAGCCAACCTCAGGAGACTAGCGGGAGGAGGCATGAGCAGTTCTTC. Its translation is CASSQPQETSGRRHEQFF. This chain connects TRBV14 to TRBJ2-1, with 13 positions matching TRBD2. V lost 2 bases, J lost 8 bases, and 12 bases stayed unmatched. The CDR3 extends over 18 amino acids. Looked up from germline, CDR1 is SGHDN and CDR2 is FVKESK. Drawing the rest from reference TRBV14 and TRBJ2-1, the complete variable domain is EAGVTQFPSHSVIEKGQTVTLRCDPISGHDNLYWYRRVMGKEIKFLLHFVKESKQDESGMPNNRFLAERTGGTYSTLKVQPAELEDSGVYFCASSQPQETSGRRHEQFFGPGTRLTVL.

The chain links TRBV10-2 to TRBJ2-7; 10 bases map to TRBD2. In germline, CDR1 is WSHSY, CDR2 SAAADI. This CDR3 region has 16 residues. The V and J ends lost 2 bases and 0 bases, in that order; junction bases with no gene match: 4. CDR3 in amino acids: CASSEGLAVLSYEQYF. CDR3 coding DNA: TGCGCCAGCAGTGAGGGACTAGCGGTCCTCTCCTACGAGCAGTACTTC.

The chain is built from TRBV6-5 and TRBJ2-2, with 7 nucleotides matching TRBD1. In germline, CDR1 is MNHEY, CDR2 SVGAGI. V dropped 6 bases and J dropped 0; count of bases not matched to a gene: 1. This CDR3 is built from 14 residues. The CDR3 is CASRQGANTGELFF. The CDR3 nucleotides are TGTGCCAGCAGGCAGGGGGCGAACACCGGGGAGCTGTTTTTT.

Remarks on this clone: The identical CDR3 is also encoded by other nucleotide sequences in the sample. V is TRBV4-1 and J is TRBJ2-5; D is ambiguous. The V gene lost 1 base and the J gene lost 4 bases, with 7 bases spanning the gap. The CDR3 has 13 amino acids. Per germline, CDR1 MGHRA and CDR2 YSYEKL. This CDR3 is CASSQVLGETQYF. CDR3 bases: TGCGCCAGCAGCCAAGTTTTGGGAGAGACCCAGTACTTC.

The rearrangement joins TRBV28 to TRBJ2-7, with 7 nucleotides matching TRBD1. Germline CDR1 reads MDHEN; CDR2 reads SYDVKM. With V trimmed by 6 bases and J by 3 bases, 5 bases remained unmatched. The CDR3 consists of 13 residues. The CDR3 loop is CASRKGTVYEQYF. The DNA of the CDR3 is TGTGCCAGCAGAAAAGGGACAGTCTACGAGCAGTACTTC. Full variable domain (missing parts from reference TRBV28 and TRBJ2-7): DVKVTQSSRYLVKRTGEKVFLECVQDMDHENMFWYRQDPGLGLRLIYFSYDVKMKEKGDIPEGYSVSREKKERFSLILESASTNQTSMYLCASRKGTVYEQYFGPGTRLTVT.

The CDR3 protein is CASSWGPLGETQYF. CDR3 in DNA: TGTGCCAGCAGTTGGGGACCCTTGGGAGAGACCCAGTACTTC. This chain connects TRBV6-5 to TRBJ2-5; the D gene could be TRBD1 or TRBD2 (5 bases each). V was trimmed by 4 bases and J by 4 bases, leaving 13 bases between them. Germline CDR1 reads MNHEY; CDR2 reads SVGAGI. This CDR3 has 14 residues.

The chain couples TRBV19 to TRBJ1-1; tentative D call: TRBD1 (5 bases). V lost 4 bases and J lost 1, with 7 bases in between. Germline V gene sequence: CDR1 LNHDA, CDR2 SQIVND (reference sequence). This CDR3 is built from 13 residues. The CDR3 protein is CASSKGRNTEAFF. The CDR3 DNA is TGTGCCAGTAGTAAGGGACGGAACACTGAAGCTTTCTTT.

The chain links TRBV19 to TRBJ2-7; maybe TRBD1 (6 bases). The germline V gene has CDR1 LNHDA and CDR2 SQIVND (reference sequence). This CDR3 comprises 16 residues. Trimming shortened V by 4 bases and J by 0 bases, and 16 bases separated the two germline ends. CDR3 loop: CASSTTATGLSYEQYF. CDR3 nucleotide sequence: TGTGCCAGTAGTACAACAGCGACAGGTCTCTCCTACGAGCAGTACTTC.

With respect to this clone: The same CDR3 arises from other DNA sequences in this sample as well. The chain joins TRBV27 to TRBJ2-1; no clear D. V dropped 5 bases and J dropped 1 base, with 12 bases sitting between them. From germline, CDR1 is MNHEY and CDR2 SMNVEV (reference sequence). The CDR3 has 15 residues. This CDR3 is CASSLWGASYNEQFF. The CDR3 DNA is TGTGCCAGCAGTCTCTGGGGTGCATCCTACAATGAGCAGTTCTTC.

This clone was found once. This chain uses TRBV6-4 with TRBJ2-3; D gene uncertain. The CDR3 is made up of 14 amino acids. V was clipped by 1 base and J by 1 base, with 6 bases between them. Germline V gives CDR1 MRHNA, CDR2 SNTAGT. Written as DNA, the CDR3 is TGTGCCAGCAGTGACTGCTTACGCACAGATACGCAGTATTTT. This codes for CASSDCLRTDTQYF.

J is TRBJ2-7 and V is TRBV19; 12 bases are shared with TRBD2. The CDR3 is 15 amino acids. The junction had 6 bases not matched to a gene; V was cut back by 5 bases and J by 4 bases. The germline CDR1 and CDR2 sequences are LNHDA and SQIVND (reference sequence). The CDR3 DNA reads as TGTGCCAGTAGTCCCGGGACTAGCGGGTTTTACGAGCAGTACTTC. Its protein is CASSPGTSGFYEQYF.

The CDR3 DNA sequence: TGTGCCAGCAGCTTAACGGGACCTTCATCGGAGCAGTACTTC. It encodes CASSLTGPSSEQYF. The genes are TRBV7-3 and TRBJ2-7, with D perhaps assigned TRBD1 or TRBD2 (5 bases each). The CDR3 is 14 residues long. V lost 0 bases and J 7 bases, leaving 13 bases between the germline ends. The V gene's germline CDR1 is SGHTA and CDR2 FQGTGA.

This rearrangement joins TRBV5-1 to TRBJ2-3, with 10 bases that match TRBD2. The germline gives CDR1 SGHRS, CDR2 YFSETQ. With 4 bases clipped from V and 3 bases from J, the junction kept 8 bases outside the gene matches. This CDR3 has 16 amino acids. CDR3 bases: TGCGCCAGCAGCCATCGCCTAGCGGGAGCAACAGATACGCAGTATTTT. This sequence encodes CASSHRLAGATDTQYF.

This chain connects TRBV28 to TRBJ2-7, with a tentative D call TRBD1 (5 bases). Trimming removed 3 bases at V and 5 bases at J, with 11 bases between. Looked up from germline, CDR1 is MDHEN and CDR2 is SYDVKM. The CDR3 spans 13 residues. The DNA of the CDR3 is TGTGCCAGCAGTTTGAAGGGGTGGGACGAGCAGTACTTC. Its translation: CASSLKGWDEQYF.

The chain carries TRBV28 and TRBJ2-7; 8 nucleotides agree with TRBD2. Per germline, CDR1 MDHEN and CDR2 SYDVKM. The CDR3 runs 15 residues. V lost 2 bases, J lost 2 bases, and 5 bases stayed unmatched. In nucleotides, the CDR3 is TGTGCCAGCAGTTTACCAGCGGGAGCCGCCTACGAGCAGTACTTC. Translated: CASSLPAGAAYEQYF. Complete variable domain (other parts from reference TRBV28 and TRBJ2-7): DVKVTQSSRYLVKRTGEKVFLECVQDMDHENMFWYRQDPGLGLRLIYFSYDVKMKEKGDIPEGYSVSREKKERFSLILESASTNQTSMYLCASSLPAGAAYEQYFGPGTRLTVT.